This T cell receptor (beta chain) was obtained from a study of circulating and synovial CD4+ cells in juvenile arthritis. Study-level points and caveats: Bulk blood CD4 samples held at least an order of magnitude more or fewer genomes than CPL. The pathogenic-like versus bulk T cell difference escaped Vbeta family analysis. Overlap with synovium rose as more T cells were sequenced.

The V gene's germline CDR1 is SGDLS and CDR2 YYNGEE. The ends lost 2 bases at V and 4 bases at J; junction bases unmatched: 6. The CDR3 is made up of 15 amino acids. Only in-frame clones appear in the TCRdb table, and some are missing; sequencing was by immunoSEQ multiplex PCR. The table has around 3,100 clones, approximately 81% seen once; the top ten hold 4% to 5.5%. Comment on this clone: Its antigen is unidentified.

This clonotype originated in a human donor with juvenile idiopathic arthritis. The sequencing sample was made of CD4+ T cells from synovial fluid. The rearrangement links TRBV9 to TRBJ1-3; 7 bases match TRBD1. The CDR3 DNA is TGTGCCAGCAGCGTTGGACCGGGACAGGGAAACACCATATATTTT. It specifies CASSVGPGQGNTIYF.